This T cell receptor beta chain stems from a study of cytomegalovirus exposure and HLA in healthy donors. Study outcomes and limitations: Through in vitro validation, three CMV-associated chains were shown to be specific for CMV antigens. A later analysis reportedly identified an Asian-associated ancestry cluster as carrying fewer N-insertions than the approximately 670-donor mean. Accurate HLA-A and HLA-B prediction from TCR beta sequences was reported for most subjects. Productive rates of about 90% or about 30% were seen for most TCR beta V segments in an earlier analysis.

The germline V gene encodes CDR1 LGHNA and CDR2 YNFKEQ. V lost 1 base, J lost 3 bases, and 15 bases lay in between. This CDR3 has 16 residues. Of note for this clone: The antigen is not known.

The PCR ran on 60 Vbeta and 13 Jbeta primers. TCRdb keeps only in-frame clones here, not all; method: immunoSEQ multiplex PCR. The data contain around 130,000 clones, 70% to 85% of them singletons. The V gene is TRBV4-2, the J gene TRBJ1-2; D call uncertain. Source material: PBMCs. This receptor was taken from a woman aged 60-70 years in good health and CMV-seropositive. The CDR3 loop is CASSQGAGNPDYGYTF. The CDR3 DNA sequence: TGTGCCAGCAGCCAAGGTGCGGGGAACCCTGACTATGGCTACACCTTC.